Below, 20 T cell receptor beta chains from the same sample are listed, as sequenced in a study of cytomegalovirus exposure and HLA in healthy donors. Amplification used 60 Vbeta primers and 13 Jbeta primers. Repertoires were generated with immunoSEQ multiplex PCR, while TCRdb's copy carries only in-frame clones and drops some. The sample includes around 150,000 clones, 76% seen only once; the top ten take over 3%. The specimen was PBMCs. These receptors were collected from a man aged 40-49 years in good health and CMV-seronegative.

This chain connects TRBV29-1 to TRBJ2-7; 8 bases line up with TRBD1. This CDR3 is built from 12 residues. CDR1 SQVTM and CDR2 ANQGSEA come from the germline V gene. After removal of 5 bases from V and 2 bases from J, the junction contained 2 bases not matched to a gene. CDR3 sequence (DNA): TGCAGCGTTACAGGGGGACCCTACGAGCAGTACTTC. Encoded protein: CSVTGGPYEQYF.

This clone was seen only a few times. V usage is TRBV7-9 and J usage is TRBJ2-7; TRBD1 matches at 8 bases. V trimming: 6 bases; J trimming: 5 bases; junction bases outside the gene matches: 3. This CDR3 contains 12 residues. Germline values: CDR1 SEHNR, CDR2 FQNEAQ (reference sequence). CDR3 DNA sequence: TGTGCCAGCAGTCCGACAGGGGACGAGCAGTACTTC. Protein product: CASSPTGDEQYF.

V and J are TRBV4-1 and TRBJ2-7; perhaps TRBD2 as D (5 bases). The germline CDR1 and CDR2 sequences are MGHRA and YSYEKL. Trimming pared 1 base from V and 3 bases from J, leaving 7 bases between. The length of the CDR3 is 13 residues. CDR3 nucleotide sequence: TGCGCCAGCAGCCAAGTGGGAGTCTACGAGCAGTACTTC. This gives the protein CASSQVGVYEQYF.

This clone came up once. The rearrangement joins TRBV7-8 to TRBJ2-2; tentatively, D is TRBD2 (7 bases). Germline V gene sequence: CDR1 SGHVS, CDR2 FQNEAQ. The CDR3 runs to 18 residues. Trimming left V 1 base short and J 3 bases short, with 18 bases between. This CDR3 is CASSLGGGGAVYTGELFF. CDR3 bases: TGTGCCAGCAGCTTAGGAGGCGGGGGCGCAGTGTACACCGGGGAGCTGTTTTTT.

This clone was recorded a few times. The rearrangement joins TRBV6-5 to TRBJ2-7, with no clear D. This CDR3 has 13 amino acids. The ends were cut back, 9 bases at V and 6 bases at J, with 18 bases in the middle. Germline V gene data show CDR1 as MNHEY and CDR2 as SVGAGI. CDR3 coding DNA: TGTGCCAGTTCACAGTCGCCCGGCAGCGAGCAGTACTTC. Translating it yields CASSQSPGSEQYF.

V gene TRBV5-5 combines with J gene TRBJ2-1, with D possibly TRBD1 on 5 matching bases. Germline V gene data show CDR1 as SGHKS and CDR2 as YYEKEE (reference sequence). V was trimmed by 0 bases and J by 9 bases, leaving 28 bases between them. This CDR3 contains 19 residues. CDR3 nucleotide sequence: TGTGCCAGCAGCTTGGACCCAGCACGGAGCAGGGTGGGTGCTCCTGAGCAGTTCTTC. Translation: CASSLDPARSRVGAPEQFF.

This clone appeared a single time. The chain employs TRBV6-5 and TRBJ2-1; D unclear. V lost 6 bases and J 5 bases, leaving 8 bases between the germline ends. CDR1 and CDR2 from the germline V gene are MNHEY and SVGAGI. The CDR3 spans 12 residues. CDR3 sequence: CASSQTNNEQFF. The DNA for the CDR3 is TGTGCCAGCAGCCAAACTAACAATGAGCAGTTCTTC.

The CDR3 DNA follows: TGTGCCAGCAGTTACTCGAAGAGGAACCACGAGCAGTACTTC. Residues: CASSYSKRNHEQYF. The chain uses TRBV6-5 and TRBJ2-7; no clear D. This CDR3 is 14 amino acids long. Germline values: CDR1 MNHEY, CDR2 SVGAGI. V was clipped by 0 bases and J by 5 bases, with 11 bases between them.

This clone occurred a few times. The chain couples TRBV7-2 to TRBJ2-5, with D maybe TRBD2 (6 bases). The end of the DNA is better explained by TRBJ2-7, so the J call may be wrong. This CDR3 is 13 amino acids long. The germline CDR1 and CDR2 sequences are SGHTA and FQGNSA. CDR3 in amino acids: CASSWGLTYEQYF. The CDR3 nucleotides read TGTGCCAGCAGCTGGGGACTTACCTACGAGCAGTACTTC.

The J gene is TRBJ2-7, the V gene TRBV7-3; 14 bases match TRBD2. Looked up from germline, CDR1 is SGHTA and CDR2 is FQGTGA. V dropped 3 bases and J dropped 3; count of bases not matched to a gene: 1. The CDR3 sequence is 15 residues long. In DNA form, the CDR3 reads TGTGCCAGCAGCTTCGGGACTAGCGGGAGCTACGAGCAGTACTTC. Translating it yields CASSFGTSGSYEQYF.

The rearrangement joins TRBV4-2 to TRBJ1-2; D is unresolved. CDR3 size: 16 residues. Between the trimmed V and J ends, which lost 0 bases and 4 bases, there was a span of 15 bases. CDR1 is LGHNA and CDR2 is YNFKEQ in the germline V gene. CDR3 sequence reads: CASSQDPGTSVYGYTF. The CDR3 DNA is TGTGCCAGCAGCCAAGATCCGGGAACATCGGTCTATGGCTACACCTTC.

As DNA, the CDR3 is TGTGCCACCACTGGCGGGGACAGGCTCTATGGCTACACCTTC. Amino acid sequence: CATTGGDRLYGYTF. The rearrangement links TRBV10-3 to TRBJ1-2, with 8 positions matching TRBD1. V trimming: 10 bases; J trimming: 4 bases; junction bases outside the gene matches: 11. The germline V gene encodes CDR1 ENHRY and CDR2 SYGVKD. The CDR3 runs 14 residues.

DNA of the CDR3: TGTGCCAGCAGCTTAGAACAGGGTTTTAGCAATCAGCCCCAGCATTTT. Amino acids: CASSLEQGFSNQPQHF. V and J are TRBV7-6 and TRBJ1-5, with D possibly matching TRBD1 (6 bases). Looked up from germline, CDR1 is SGHVS and CDR2 is FNYEAQ. Trimming took off 1 base at V and 0 bases at J, with 10 bases between the two ends. The CDR3 length is 16 residues.

This chain links TRBV6-5 with TRBJ1-5; the D is unclear. Looked up from germline, CDR1 is MNHEY and CDR2 is SVGAGI. V was shortened by 4 bases and J by 4 bases, with 8 bases between the two germline ends. This CDR3 region has 13 residues. The CDR3 DNA reads as TGTGCCAGCAGTTCTCAGACTAATCAGCCCCAGCATTTT. Its protein product is CASSSQTNQPQHF.

This clone has a handful of counts. The chain couples TRBV6-5 to TRBJ2-3; the match to TRBD2 covers 8 bases. The CDR3 consists of 16 residues. Germline CDR1 MNHEY, CDR2 SVGAGI. J lost 5 bases, V lost 0 bases, and 7 bases had no gene match. Here the CDR3 reads CASSYSGGAGRDTQYF. The CDR3 bases are TGTGCCAGCAGTTACTCCGGGGGGGCAGGTAGAGATACGCAGTATTTT.

The CDR3, as DNA: TGTGCCAGCAGCTCCACCCAGGGATCTGGAAACACCATATATTTT. Translating it yields CASSSTQGSGNTIYF. The gene calls are TRBV5-4 and TRBJ1-3; tentative D call: TRBD1 (5 bases). The germline V gene has CDR1 SGHNT and CDR2 YYREEE (reference sequence). V was cut by 3 bases and J by 1 base, with 11 bases left in between. The CDR3 runs to 15 residues.

The J gene is TRBJ1-1, the V gene TRBV19, with TRBD1 matching over 9 bases. Germline CDR1 reads LNHDA; CDR2 reads SQIVND (reference sequence). Trimming took 8 bases from V and 0 from J; bases not matched to a gene: 4. The CDR3 has 14 amino acids. DNA of the CDR3: TGTGCCAGTGGGACAGGGCTCATGAACACTGAAGCTTTCTTT. Encoded protein: CASGTGLMNTEAFF.

V gene TRBV6-5 combines with J gene TRBJ2-7, with unresolved D. The ends were cut back, 0 bases at V and 3 bases at J, with 6 bases in the middle. The CDR3 runs to 13 residues. The germline CDR1 and CDR2 sequences are MNHEY and SVGAGI. The DNA for the CDR3 is TGTGCCAGCAGTTACTCGGAGAACTACGAGCAGTACTTC. This sequence encodes CASSYSENYEQYF.

This rearrangement joins TRBV7-8 to TRBJ2-7; D remains ambiguous. Germline values: CDR1 SGHVS, CDR2 FQNEAQ. V was trimmed by 2 bases and J by 0 bases, leaving 11 bases between them. CDR3 length equals 15 residues. CDR3 nucleotides: TGTGCCAGCAGCTTAATGAGGTTGTCCTCCTACGAGCAGTACTTC. This encodes CASSLMRLSSYEQYF.

The V gene is TRBV4-1, the J gene TRBJ1-3; a possible D gene is TRBD1 (5 bases). There are 15 residues in the CDR3. Germline V gene lookup returns CDR1 MGHRA and CDR2 YSYEKL. V was clipped by 5 bases and J by 0 bases, with 11 bases between them. CDR3 protein: CASSGTDNSGNTIYF. The CDR3 DNA reads as TGCGCCAGCAGCGGGACTGATAACTCTGGAAACACCATATATTTT.